Below, 6 T cell receptor beta chains from the same sample are listed, as sequenced in a study of blood T cell repertoires in COVID-19. TCRdb keeps only in-frame clones here, not all; method: immunoSEQ multiplex PCR. Among 86,000 or so clones listed, roughly nine tenths were seen once. Sequenced material: peripheral blood. These receptors were collected from a woman in her forties or fifties in a cohort sampled during active COVID-19.

The chain has TRBV2 and TRBJ1-2; perhaps TRBD1 as D (5 bases). The CDR3 covers 13 residues. In germline, CDR1 is SNHLY, CDR2 FYNNEI. V was trimmed by 5 bases and J by 10 bases, leaving 17 bases between them. CDR3 nucleotide sequence: TGTGCCAGCAGTATCGGGGGGAGGTTGTTCTACACCTTC. It translates to CASSIGGRLFYTF.

J is TRBJ2-3 and V is TRBV7-9; 9 nucleotides agree with TRBD1. Germline CDR1 is SEHNR and CDR2 is FQNEAQ (reference sequence). This CDR3 region has 15 residues. V gave up 4 bases and J gave up 3 bases; unmatched junction bases: 5. This CDR3 is CASSWGQGITDTQYF. CDR3 nucleotide sequence: TGTGCCAGCAGCTGGGGACAGGGTATAACAGATACGCAGTATTTT.

The V gene is TRBV3-1 (or the pseudogene TRBV3-2), the J gene TRBJ2-5; 9 bases are shared with TRBD2. Germline V gives CDR1 LGHDT, CDR2 YNNKEL (reference sequence). V lost 1 base to trimming and J lost 1 base; unmatched junction nucleotides: 7. This CDR3 comprises 17 residues. The CDR3 loop is CASSQAGTSPLQETQYF. The CDR3 DNA follows: TGTGCCAGCAGCCAAGCCGGGACTAGCCCCCTCCAAGAGACCCAGTACTTC.

The genes are TRBV3-1 (or the pseudogene TRBV3-2) and TRBJ1-2; 7 bases agree with TRBD1. The junction had 5 bases not matched to a gene; V was cut back by 7 bases and J by 3 bases. Germline V lookup: CDR1 LGHDT, CDR2 YNNKEL (reference sequence). The CDR3 loop spans 13 amino acids. The CDR3 nucleotides are TGTGCCAGCACCGGACAGGACTACTATGGCTACACCTTC. As protein: CASTGQDYYGYTF.

The chain recombines TRBV4-2 with TRBJ1-1; 8 nucleotides line up with TRBD1. The CDR3 consists of 18 residues. The J segment lost 0 bases and the V segment lost 2 bases, leaving 11 bases of the junction unmatched. Looked up from germline, CDR1 is LGHNA and CDR2 is YNFKEQ. The CDR3 region has the DNA TGTGCCAGCAGCCAACTAAGACAGGGGCTAGGTATGAACACTGAAGCTTTCTTT. Translating it yields CASSQLRQGLGMNTEAFF.

The CDR3 region has the DNA TGCGCCAGCAGCTTGGGGACAGAGAACACTGAAGCTTTCTTT. Translation gives CASSLGTENTEAFF. V gene TRBV5-1 combines with J gene TRBJ1-1; possible D gene TRBD1, 6 bases. CDR1 SGHRS and CDR2 YFSETQ come from the germline V gene. The CDR3 consists of 14 residues. V was trimmed by 0 bases and J by 1 base, leaving 7 bases between them.